The rows below give T cell receptor beta chains drawn from one sample of a study of vaccination and CD4 T cells after COVID-19. Their antigen targets remain unknown. TCRdb re-derived calls from the PCR reads in MiXCR, one entry per CDR3 protein. This sample carries 15,000 to 20,000 distinct CDR3 sequences, about 50% of them seen once, and the ten largest clones take 15% to 20%. The sample was CD4+ T cells from blood, cultured in vitro, taken about 7 months after SARS-CoV-2 vaccination. The receptors originated from a human donor who had recovered from COVID-19. The CDR3 runs from the conserved cysteine through the conserved F or W. A D gene is named only where the DNA matches it firmly. Expanded clones get a size class; other rows say once, few or many, or leave the size out.

CASSPPGLVSSNEQFF | TRBV5-1 | TRBD2 | NA | TRBJ2-1
CASSATFGQPGNTIYF | TRBV7-2 | NA | NA | TRBJ1-3
CASSLGGHSFYGYTF | TRBV7-8 | NA | medium-sized | TRBJ1-2
CSATPVGGVQDTQYF | TRBV20-1 | TRBD2 | few | TRBJ2-3
CASSLVGTSGRVETQYF | TRBV7-2 | TRBD2 | medium-sized | TRBJ2-5
CASSGRGGEMNTEAFF | TRBV6-1 | NA | NA | TRBJ1-1
CSASYGGNQPQHF | TRBV20-1 | NA | few | TRBJ1-5
CASGGNQADTQYF | TRBV7-8 | NA | NA | TRBJ2-3
CSAENHRGQDEQYF | TRBV20-1 | TRBD1 | medium-sized | TRBJ2-7
CASSATGLAGGNEQFF | TRBV7-3 | TRBD2 | NA | TRBJ2-1
CSARDPDRVATQYF | TRBV20-1 | NA | NA | TRBJ2-5
CASSRLNEGETQYF | TRBV7-9 | NA | once | TRBJ2-5
CASSPGQGYGYTF | TRBV7-3 | TRBD1 | few | TRBJ1-2
CASSLGSGNTDTQYF | TRBV2 | NA | NA | TRBJ2-3
CASSLTVQGGETQYF | TRBV7-6 | NA | few | TRBJ2-5
CASSQVYGAEQFF | TRBV14 | NA | NA | TRBJ2-1
CSATVPRLRGPTEAFF | TRBV20-1 | NA | NA | TRBJ1-1
CATSKGLGAGGGDTQYF | TRBV15 | TRBD2 | NA | TRBJ2-3
CASSPSGSYNEQFF | TRBV7-9 | NA | NA | TRBJ2-1
CASTSSRLAARVIGETQYF | TRBV6-1 | TRBD2 | once | TRBJ2-5
CATSPGFSLAGGLGEQFF | TRBV15 | TRBD2 | NA | TRBJ2-1
CATSRDSDHEQFF | TRBV15 | NA | few | TRBJ2-1
CSARGRAEERTGELFF | TRBV20-1 | NA | NA | TRBJ2-2
CASSLRGSKETQYF | TRBV7-9 | NA | NA | TRBJ2-5
CASSSPSSGETQYF | TRBV7-6 | TRBD2 | once | TRBJ2-5
CSARDPSGTYNEQFF | TRBV20-1 | NA | NA | TRBJ2-1
CASSLPGTVQETQYF | TRBV5-6 | TRBD1 | NA | TRBJ2-5
CATRQRENEQFF | TRBV10-3 | TRBD2 | once | TRBJ2-1
CASSQTEETQYF | TRBV12-3/TRBV12-4 | NA | once | TRBJ2-5
CASSLWRRRGDRGTEAFF | TRBV27 | NA | NA | TRBJ1-1
CASSESGDTQYF | TRBV6-1 | NA | NA | TRBJ2-3
CASSVDGELFF | TRBV7-6 | NA | few | TRBJ2-2
CASSPASFRGGGTQYF | TRBV7-2 | TRBD2 | few | TRBJ2-5
CSARDQTGWETQYF | TRBV20-1 | NA | few | TRBJ2-5
CSARPRLAGVTSEQFF | TRBV20-1 | TRBD2 | NA | TRBJ2-1